In this sample, the clone carrying this T cell receptor (beta chain) turned up many times. Its specificity is unknown. Amplification targeted the TCR beta CDR3 regions, with RNA transcripts as the source material. RT-PCR with HTBI primers came first, then second-round multiplex PCR. Each CDR3 protein is one row after TCRdb ran MiXCR on the multiplex PCR reads. Among over 450,000 distinct CDR3 sequences listed, around an eighth were seen once. This sample was taken from a study of Graves' ophthalmopathy and Graves' hyperthyroidism. About the study: Blood was drawn at initial diagnosis, before any treatment. Broader study findings: The study's model predicted ophthalmopathy progression at about 64% sensitivity and 72.22% specificity. Detection in blood was also observed for most expanded thyroid clonotypes above 0.001 frequency.

Between the trimmed V and J ends, which lost 1 base and 7 bases, there was a span of 20 bases. The CDR3 runs to 17 residues. Germline assignment: CDR1 LNHDA and CDR2 SQIVND (reference sequence). The V call is TRBV19, the J call TRBJ1-5; weak D call: TRBD1 (6 bases). Material: blood. The TCR originated in a woman in her 30s with Graves' ophthalmopathy. Here the CDR3 DNA reads TGTGCCAGTAGTATAGTCCTTTATGGGGGGCTGGAACAGCCCCAGCATTTT. It yields the protein CASSIVLYGGLEQPQHF.